This T cell receptor beta chain was profiled in a study of T-cell memory formation after mild COVID-19 (dated by TCRdb to 2020 to 2022). Some background on the complete study: TCR sequence clusters from the two donors were largely donor specific. Longitudinal TCRalpha and TCRbeta repertoire sequencing tracked T-cell clones expanding and contracting after mild COVID-19 in a couple of donors. The cohort was made up of two young adult volunteers, one female and one male, who were previously healthy. Points the paper makes about the study in general: Contracting CD4+ clones were found mainly in CM and EM memory subsets, while CD8+ clones were enriched in EMRA. SARS-CoV-2 specificity was not confirmed for the second-wave clones peaking on day 37. Some responding clones were detected in pre-infection memory, suggesting pre-existing cross-reactive memory T cells joined the SARS-CoV-2 response. Clones contracting from day 15 to 85 had balanced CD4/CD8 phenotypes, while a second wave expanding from day 15 to 37 was biased towards CD4+. The study covered only a couple of mild cases, and larger cohorts including severe cases with pre-infection samples were considered necessary.

The data were produced on an Illumina NovaSeq 6000. Using 5'RACE with constant-segment primers, TCRalpha and TCRbeta cDNA libraries were constructed, with sample barcodes and unique molecular identifiers added in the process. RNA was extracted from every sample with Trizol reagent. Library amplification was performed in two PCR steps, and a second sample barcode and Illumina TruSeq adapters were introduced in the second step. Sequencing of the libraries was done on an Illumina NovaSeq, producing 2 x 150 bp paired-end reads. Under the source paper's analysis protocol: The reads were demultiplexed and collapsed into UMI-guided consensus sequences using migec v1.2.7. Using mixcr v2.1.11, UMI consensuses were aligned to TRA and TRB V and J templates and then assembled into clonotypes. Clonotypes were classified as expanded or contracted when called significant by both edgeR and NoisET, with noise models trained on biological replicates. For edgeR calls, a false discovery rate-adjusted p below 0.01 and a log2 fold-change threshold of 1 were applied. As an exploratory analysis of dynamics, max-normalized trajectories of the 1000 most abundant clonotypes were examined by PCA with hierarchical clustering. Separately sequenced CD4+ and CD8+ repertoires were used to assign the CD4 or CD8 phenotype of responding clones. The public reads were reprocessed in TCRdb via fastp at Q25 and MiXCR, keeping in-frame beta chains. Rows with one shared CDR3 protein collapse into an entry with the most common genes and DNA. In this record, the V and J calls reflect TCRdb's handling and not the investigators' own analysis. In all, the sample holds under 700,000 distinct CDR3 sequences, and around 21% of those were seen once. The leading ten clones occupy about 12% of the sample.

Ficoll-Paque density gradient centrifugation was used to isolate PBMCs. In this sample, this clonotype turned up a few times. Its antigen remains unidentified. Per-nucleotide qualities are absent, and no much larger clonotype sits a single base away. The sequenced sample was PBMCs or a T cell subset sorted from them (not recorded which). This TCR was recovered from an adult woman who had mild COVID-19 (a few samples of this study predate the infection). The sample titles of this study are shuffled in the database, so cell type and time point are left out; the donor was told from shared clones.

The CDR3 corresponds to CASSLASTRADFPYEQYF. The sequenced DNA is TGTGCCAGCAGCTTAGCCTCTACCCGGGCAGACTTTCCCTACGAGCAGTACTTC. Rearrangement joined TRBV7-6 to TRBJ2-7; confidence is insufficient to name the D gene. V loses 0 bases of germline sequence and J loses 2 bases, and the interval between the two ends is 20 bases. From the cysteine through the phenylalanine, the CDR3 covers 18 amino acids. The sequence is cut down to CDR3 DNA, 54 bases in frame from base 1. Reading the germline V gene gives CDR1 SGHVS and CDR2 FNYEAQ.